Listed below are T cell receptor beta chains from one sample, sequenced in a study of shared clonotypes between healthy human individuals. Sequenced by immunoSEQ multiplex PCR; TCRdb stores in-frame clones only, minus some. The sample shows some 1 million clones, roughly 80% of them seen only once. Material: memory CD4+ T cells sorted from blood. Source of these receptors: a man aged 18 to 30 in good health. Both conserved end residues are trimmed from each CDR3. Clone size, where shown, is once, few, many, or a class for clones that have expanded.

V,size,CDR3
TRBV5-1,NA,ASSRGAQETQY
TRBV5-1,NA,ASSRTGATGELF
TRBV4-3,NA,ASSRPGLNYEQY
TRBV6-4,NA,ASSPSTVNRSPLH
TRBV11-3,NA,ASSPGLANSQETQY
TRBV7-2,NA,ASSVFTSYEQY
TRBV4-3,once,ASSRGGQGAPSGIYNEQF
TRBV10-3,NA,AISGGPGLRNGDTQY
TRBV6-1,NA,ASSVGQNALSGELF
TRBV10-1,NA,ASSLGGGGSYNEQF
TRBV7-6,NA,ASSLIFRGPSSYNEQF
TRBV5-4,NA,ASSLDLGTNNEQF
TRBV7-9,NA,ASSLGSWGSSGANVLT
TRBV18,NA,ASSPRGQGNYGYT
TRBV7-2,NA,ASSNPPRHARRRDTQY
TRBV5-1,few,ASSLEQVSDTQY
TRBV10-1,NA,ASSRAVGLAGNEQF
TRBV6-1,NA,ASSSSGAGNSPLH
TRBV2,NA,ASHVGGSYEQY
TRBV7-2,NA,ASSLQGGQPQH